Presented here are 16 T cell receptor beta chains from one specimen sequenced in a study of T cells in Graves' hyperthyroidism and ophthalmopathy. The TCR beta CDR3 regions underwent amplification using RNA transcripts as the source. RT-PCR in the first round (using the HTBI primer set) targeted the TCR CDR3. TCRdb re-derived calls from the multiplex PCR reads in MiXCR, one entry per CDR3 protein. The sample carries some 600,000 distinct CDR3 sequences, roughly 14% recorded once. The material sequenced was blood. All receptors derive from a woman aged 30 to 39 with Graves' hyperthyroidism that later progressed to Graves' ophthalmopathy.

V usage is TRBV19 and J usage is TRBJ2-2, with TRBD2 matching 7 bases. Per germline, CDR1 LNHDA and CDR2 SQIVND (reference sequence). The ends lost 7 bases at V and 6 bases at J; junction bases unmatched: 14. The CDR3 length is 16 residues. The CDR3 region is CASTVPRASGSGELFF. DNA for the CDR3: TGTGCCAGTACTGTTCCCCGGGCTAGCGGATCCGGGGAGCTGTTTTTT.

This clonotype was seen at least ten times. This rearrangement joins TRBV20-1 to TRBJ1-2; D remains ambiguous. The CDR3 has 11 residues. V was trimmed by 3 bases and J by 0 bases, leaving 2 bases between them. Per germline, CDR1 DFQATT and CDR2 SNEGSKA (reference sequence). The CDR3 reads CSARPNYGYTF. Here the CDR3 DNA reads TGCAGTGCTAGGCCTAACTATGGCTACACCTTC.

This clonotype appeared many times. The chain combines TRBV11-3 with TRBJ1-3; D is undetermined. The CDR3 length is 15 residues. Per the germline V gene, CDR1 is SGHNT and CDR2 is YENEEA. Trimming stripped 5 bases from V and 4 bases from J, with 15 bases between. CDR3 residues: CASSETFLSGNTIYF. The CDR3 DNA follows: TGTGCCAGCAGCGAGACATTTTTATCCGGAAACACCATATATTTT. Combining the CDR3 with reference TRBV11-3 and TRBJ1-3 gives the whole variable domain EAGVVQSPRYKIIEKKQPVAFWCNPISGHNTLYWYLQNLGQGPELLIRYENEEAVDDSQLPKDRFSAERLKGVDSTLKIQPAELGDSAVYLCASSETFLSGNTIYFGEGSWLTVV.

This clonotype has at least ten counts. This chain links TRBV12-3 or TRBV12-4 with TRBJ1-1, with D unresolved. V was trimmed by 3 bases and J by 4 bases, leaving 9 bases between them. CDR3 size: 13 residues. The CDR3 sequence is CASSFTISTEAFF. For the CDR3, the DNA is TGTGCCAGCAGTTTTACAATTTCCACTGAAGCTTTCTTT.

In its sample, this clonotype was seen many times. V usage is TRBV15 and J usage is TRBJ2-7; the D gene is possibly TRBD2 (5 bases). CDR3 size: 16 residues. V lost 5 bases to trimming and J lost 1 base, with 18 bases between them. Germline values: CDR1 LNHNV, CDR2 YYDKDF (reference sequence). CDR3 DNA: TGTGCCACCAGCTCCCCCGGCAGCGGTACTTCCTACGAGCAGTACTTC. Its protein product is CATSSPGSGTSYEQYF.

On this clonotype: A clone one base away is much larger, so this may be a read error. This sequence joins TRBV28 and TRBJ1-1; no clear D. In germline, CDR1 is MDHEN, CDR2 SYDVKM. The CDR3 loop spans 15 amino acids. V was clipped by 5 bases and J by 0 bases, with 13 bases between them. The CDR3, as DNA: TGTGCCAGCAGTCTTAATCCACCCATGAACACTGAAGCTTTCTTT. The encoded protein is CASSLNPPMNTEAFF.

There are many counts of this clonotype. The chain uses TRBV3-1 and TRBJ2-1, with D possibly being TRBD1 or TRBD2 (5 bases each). Germline loops: CDR1 LGHDT, CDR2 YNNKEL (reference sequence). CDR3 size: 15 residues. Trimming pared 2 bases from V and 6 bases from J, leaving 14 bases between. The CDR3 bases are TGTGCCAGCAGCCAATCCGGAACGAGGGGCAATGAGCAGTTCTTC. Its protein is CASSQSGTRGNEQFF.

This clonotype occurred many times. The rearrangement links TRBV11-3 to TRBJ2-5, with TRBD2 matching over 11 bases. The V gene's germline CDR1 is SGHNT and CDR2 YENEEA. J gave up 4 bases and V 1 base, and 2 bases lay outside the gene matches. The length of the CDR3 is 15 residues. The CDR3 coding sequence is TGTGCCAGCAGCTTAGGGACTAGCGGGCCAGAGACCCAGTACTTC. Translation: CASSLGTSGPETQYF.

This clonotype was counted ten times or more. This rearrangement joins TRBV11-2 to TRBJ2-5, with 12 nucleotides matching TRBD2. Germline trimming cut 5 bases from V and 3 bases from J; bases unmatched to any gene: 4. The CDR3 covers 15 residues. Germline CDR1 and CDR2: SGHAT and FQNNGV. CDR3 amino acids: CASSTWTSGKETQYF. In DNA form, the CDR3 reads TGTGCCAGCAGCACCTGGACTAGCGGGAAAGAGACCCAGTACTTC.

This clonotype was detected a few times. This rearrangement joins TRBV6-2 or TRBV6-3 to TRBJ2-1; weak D call: TRBD2 (5 bases). CDR1 is MNHEY and CDR2 is SVGEGT in the germline V gene. V lost 2 bases to trimming and J lost 5 bases, with 10 bases between them. CDR3 length: 14 amino acids. CDR3 loop: CASSYRDLDNEQFF. The CDR3 DNA sequence: TGTGCCAGCAGTTACCGGGATCTGGACAATGAGCAGTTCTTC.

This clonotype was seen a few times. The V and J genes are TRBV4-1 and TRBJ2-2; D is unresolved. This CDR3 has 15 amino acids. Germline-derived CDR1 and CDR2 are MGHRA and YSYEKL. V shed 0 bases and J shed 0 bases, with 5 bases lying between them. In nucleotides, the CDR3 is TGCGCCAGCAGCCAAGAAGCACCGAACACCGGGGAGCTGTTTTTT. Protein product: CASSQEAPNTGELFF.

This clonotype showed up many times. The CDR3 coding sequence is TGCGCCAGCAGCTTGGAATTGGCTAACTATGGCTACACCTTC. This encodes CASSLELANYGYTF. The gene calls are TRBV5-1 and TRBJ1-2, with D unresolved. The CDR3 runs 14 residues. The V and J ends lost 0 bases and 0 bases respectively, with 6 bases between them. Germline CDR1 reads SGHRS; CDR2 reads YFSETQ.

This clonotype came up many times. The V and J genes are TRBV6-1 and TRBJ2-5; the D gene is possibly TRBD1 (5 bases). Germline V gene sequence: CDR1 MNHNS, CDR2 SASEGT. The V gene lost 4 bases and the J gene lost 5 bases, with 17 bases spanning the gap. There are 15 residues in the CDR3. The CDR3 loop is CASSAEQESHETQYF. CDR3 nucleotides: TGTGCCAGCAGTGCGGAACAGGAAAGTCATGAGACCCAGTACTTC.

The chain recombines TRBV7-9 with TRBJ2-3; possibly TRBD1 for D (6 bases). This CDR3 has 16 residues. The V end was cut by 5 bases, the J end by 2 bases, with 17 bases between. Germline-derived CDR1 and CDR2 are SEHNR and FQNEAQ (reference sequence). The CDR3 bases are TGTGCCAGCAGCGCCGAGCGACAGGCGCTCACAGATACGCAGTATTTT. This sequence encodes CASSAERQALTDTQYF. Full variable domain (outside the CDR3, taken from reference TRBV7-9 and TRBJ2-3): DTGVSQNPRHKITKRGQNVTFRCDPISEHNRLYWYRQTLGQGPEFLTYFQNEAQLEKSRLLSDRFSAERPKGSFSTLEIQRTEQGDSAMYLCASSAERQALTDTQYFGPGTRLTVL.

This clonotype was recorded at least ten times. This sequence joins TRBV20-1 and TRBJ1-1, with a weak D call TRBD1 (6 bases). The CDR3 has 13 amino acids. Germline CDR1 DFQATT, CDR2 SNEGSKA (reference sequence). Between the trimmed V and J ends, which lost 5 bases and 1 base, there was a span of 11 bases. CDR3 amino acids: CSAQGHSNTEAFF. CDR3 sequence (DNA): TGCAGTGCTCAGGGACATTCGAACACTGAAGCTTTCTTT.

As regards this clonotype: A much larger clone lies a single base off, so this may be a read error. The chain is built from TRBV11-3 and TRBJ1-1; D is ambiguous. This CDR3 is 16 amino acids long. Germline lookup yields CDR1 SGHNT and CDR2 YENEEA. The CDR3 DNA is TGTGCCAGCAGCCCAAAGAGCCCGCCACCGAACACTGAACCTTTCTTT. This codes for CASSPKSPPPNTEPFF.